The entry that follows covers one T cell receptor (beta chain) sequence. What it binds is unknown. This sample stems from a study of post-analysis software for immune sequencing data. Study summary: There were relapsing-remitting, secondary progressive and progressive-relapsing multiple sclerosis among the disease courses included. Study outcomes and limitations: A significant reduction in normalized Chao1 diversity was observed in multiple sclerosis patients versus controls. Four or five TRBV segments were more frequent in patients than controls; TRBV5-6, TRBV5-1 and TRBV20-1 belonged to this group. The F measure placed samples prepared in the same batch into strongly shared clusters.

V was pared by 7 bases and J by 0 bases, with 4 bases of the junction left unmatched. The length of the CDR3 is 14 residues. Germline-derived CDR1 and CDR2 are MDHEN and SYDVKM. cDNA libraries of TCR beta carried unique molecular identifiers. T cells, roughly 1 to 10 million of them, yielded some 540,000 cDNA molecules. A single record per CDR3 protein comes from TCRdb applying MiXCR to the PCR reads. The data contain roughly 730,000 distinct CDR3 sequences, 25% to 30% of them singletons. Sequencing was done on a sample of blood. This receptor was taken from a girl aged 5-17 years with multiple sclerosis. The chain combines TRBV28 with TRBJ2-7, with 9 bases fitting TRBD1. CDR3 sequence reads: CASIRDRVSYEQYF. The CDR3 DNA sequence: TGTGCCAGCATCCGGGACAGGGTCTCCTACGAGCAGTACTTC.